This TCR beta chain was recorded in a study of T cell responses to AZD1222 COVID-19 vaccine. A word on this clone: Its target is not known.

Measured with immunoSEQ multiplex PCR; TCRdb has only the in-frame clones, and not every one. Of 90,000 to 130,000 clones listed, 85% to 95% were seen once; the top ten hold 2.5% to 3.5%. J gave up 2 bases and V 4 bases, and 7 bases lay outside the gene matches. From germline, CDR1 is SEHNR and CDR2 FQNEAQ (reference sequence). The CDR3 is 15 residues long. General study points: Spike was spanned by vaccine-associated CD4 TCRs, with dominance at 160-218 and 743-854.

This material consisted of peripheral blood, taken 28 days after the second AZD1222 dose. This clonotype originated in an adult who received the AZD1222 COVID-19 vaccine. The gene calls are TRBV7-9 and TRBJ1-2; TRBD1 matches 7 bases. The CDR3 region has the DNA TGTGCCAGCAGCTCAGTCTTACAGGGGAACTATGGCTACACCTTC. Protein product: CASSSVLQGNYGYTF.